This T cell receptor (beta chain) was identified in a study of cytomegalovirus exposure and HLA in healthy donors (dated by TCRdb to the late 2010s). In the study overall: According to an earlier analysis of several hundred of the donors, 150 million to 200 million T cells yielded 90 million to 140 million unique TCR beta sequences and 250 to 350 Gb of sequence data. An early release that covered more than 550 HLA-typed donors contained about 300 gigabases of sequencing data and around 80 million unique TCR sequences. Of the 398 genotyped donors, around 81% fell in the genetic ancestry cluster associated with self-reported Caucasian donors. The study aimed to test whether cataloging public T cell receptors could reveal signatures of past pathogen exposure. The T cell repertoires of 700 or so subjects were profiled by immunosequencing and related to cytomegalovirus serostatus. Besides the first cohort of approximately 670 subjects, a separate validation cohort made up of 120 different subjects was used. High-throughput TCR immunosequencing, statistical association of individual TCRs with disease status, and machine learning were combined to predict cytomegalovirus infection status. In a later analysis, previously published TCR beta repertoires from roughly 710 donors were re-analyzed and high-resolution HLA genotyping was added so that TCR occurrence patterns could be studied. Rather than drawing on any new phenotypic data, the later analysis identified candidate immune exposures from TCR beta sequences and the way those sequences occurred across donors. An earlier analysis of roughly 600 of the donors used high-throughput TCR beta sequencing to judge whether each TCR beta V gene segment behaved as functional or pseudogenic. Donor age, sex, ethnicity and CMV serostatus were collected together with the repertoire data. In a later genetic analysis, genome-wide SNP genotypes for about three fifths of the roughly 670 donors were used, and that subset was treated as a discovery cohort. Every discovery cohort repertoire had been produced on one sequencing platform. Both class I and class II loci were covered by HLA typing, at four-digit resolution. Typing coverage differed by locus: A, B, C, DRB1 and DQB1 were typed in about 620-640 donors, DQA1 in around 500, DPA1 in nearly 610, and DPB1 in 400 to 490. Four to six DR-DQ haplotypes were handled as single units for association and clustering because linkage in the cohort was strong. On average, roughly 240,000 unique TCR beta nucleotide sequences were sequenced per donor among some 420 genotyped donors of the cohort, with around 19% of those sequences being non-productive. Summary of the overall study and its limitations: The classifier was reported to diagnose cytomegalovirus status with high specificity and sensitivity in both the original cohort and the validation cohort. Correlated functional status among segregating V segments might be attributable to linkage disequilibrium, but an unknown experimental factor could not be ruled out. An earlier analysis of 450 to 750 of the donors showed that most TCR beta V segments appeared in productive rearrangements either about 90% or about 30% of the time, which broadly matched IMGT annotations. The sequencing pipeline was judged likely to have produced a cluster of highly shared sequence variants as a technical artifact. According to a later analysis, most CMV-associated TCR beta chains appeared to be HLA-restricted, and the HLA associations seemed to be driven largely by CMV exposure. At a false discovery rate of 0.05, a later analysis linked approximately 18,000 TCR beta sequences to specific HLA alleles. A total of roughly 160 TCR beta chains were listed by the study as associated with cytomegalovirus. The cohort was sequenced for TCR beta chains only, and without alpha or paired-chain data the features that could be detected were limited. A later analysis found that TCR association rates varied across HLA loci, with DRB1 alleles showing the most associated TCRs and HLA-C alleles the fewest. V-gene and J-gene trimming of TCR beta chains was associated with a missense DCLRE1C variant in a later genetic analysis, and the association was replicated in an independent cohort. Compared with the roughly 670-donor mean, donors in an Asian-associated ancestry cluster had fewer N-insertions in productive TCRs, according to a later genetic analysis. Because counts were too low, about 17 rarely observed V segments, including chromosome 9 orphons, were excluded from the earlier analysis of 500 to 700 of the donors. In a later analysis, HLA-associated TCR beta chains showed more clonal expansion and lower generation probabilities than non-associated chains that were equally common. Immune exposure information for the cohort was limited to CMV serostatus. A further reported finding was that TCR beta sequences accurately predicted the HLA-A and HLA-B alleles for most subjects in the first cohort. In a later analysis, several top co-occurrence clusters were reported to appear linked to parvovirus B19, influenza, CMV and Epstein-Barr virus. Sequencing depth was assumed to be roughly uniform across donors in the presence/absence analyses, though that assumption may not hold. Because the 87-base-pair reads could not distinguish some IMGT-functional V segments, including TRBV6-2 and TRBV6-3, those segments were excluded. Because HLA typing was unavailable for some donors at each locus, only the typed subset was used in association tests. Most TCR sequences were observed very rarely across donors, whereas some public TCRs were present in many individuals. The authors suggested that the approach could potentially be extended to other disease states and immunological phenotypes. A few of the identified cytomegalovirus-associated TCR beta chains were confirmed in vitro to be specific for cytomegalovirus antigens. Strong co-occurrence of HLA alleles, especially DR and DQ, made assigning TCR associations to individual alleles difficult.

Inclusive of the bounding cysteine and phenylalanine, the CDR3 is 15 residues long. Of all the DNA, just the CDR3 is kept, 45 bases in frame from base 1. CDR1 and CDR2, per the germline V gene, are MNHNS and SASEGT. Relative to germline, V is 4 bases shorter and J is 2 bases shorter, with 14 bases between their ends. The cohort was made up of several hundred healthy bone marrow donors. At the time of sampling, every cohort member was nominally healthy, though immune exposures that went unrecorded were likely present. Of the 690 or so cohort members, 250 to 300 had a positive CMV serostatus and about 400 had a negative one, while no CMV serostatus was recorded for the donor. Every donor gave a peripheral blood sample, and the peripheral blood mononuclear cells from that sample were used for TCR beta sequencing. The Qiagen DNeasy Blood Extraction Kit was used to extract genomic DNA from the blood cell samples.

The protocol used for the library was the immunoSEQ multiplex PCR assay. For the multiplex PCR, a mixture combining 60 forward primers for TCR Vbeta segments and 13 reverse primers for TCR Jbeta segments was used. The CDR3 region of rearranged TCR beta genes was amplified from genomic DNA with a multiplex PCR assay. The Illumina HiSeq System was used to sequence the amplified TCR beta libraries as 87-base-pair reads. Processing in the source paper ran as follows. A later analysis counted approximately 84 million unique TCR beta chains across the 500 to 850 repertoires, and around 9.9 million of these chains were shared by at least two donors. Raw reads were error-corrected and collapsed into unique sequences by a nearest-neighbor algorithm in which closely related sequences were merged to remove PCR and sequencing errors. Alignment of CDR3 sequences to IMGT reference sequences was used to assign V, D and J gene segments. For a sequence to be retained, a match of at least six nucleotides to both a V gene segment and a J gene segment was required. Rearrangements were classified as productive when the CDR3 lacked stop codons and remained in frame with V and J, and all other rearrangements were classified as non-productive. Following IMGT convention, CDR3 was defined as the stretch from the second conserved V-encoded cysteine to the conserved J-encoded phenylalanine. In an earlier analysis of more than 550 of the donors, sequences lacking an unambiguous match to a single V gene segment were excluded. In an earlier analysis of 587 of the donors, V segments were called functional above 56.7% productive rearrangements and were called segregating when the between-donor standard deviation exceeded 5%. A statistical classification framework was built for diagnosing cytomegalovirus status from the catalog of TCR beta chain sequences. In a later analysis, V and J genes were assigned by comparing TCR nucleotide sequences against IMGT/GENE-DB human TR gene sequences. A later analysis assigned CDR3 sequences and most-parsimonious VDJ recombination scenarios with the TCRdist pipeline. In a later analysis, each TCR beta chain was defined by its CDR3 amino acid sequence together with its V-gene family, and reads lacking a unique V-gene family were excluded. As a way to deal with suspected cross-contamination and a sequencing artifact, a later analysis dropped more than 500 nucleotide sequences that were highly shared and had low generation probability. A later analysis calculated a clonal expansion index for each public chain from normalized within-repertoire ranks of inferred template counts. Generation probabilities in a later analysis came from a VDJ recombination model fitted to out-of-frame rearrangements, and those results were checked against IGoR. A later analysis scored TCR-TCR, TCR-HLA and TCR-CMV co-occurrence with hypergeometric tests, applying a repertoire-size bias correction to TCR pairs. To estimate false discovery rates, a later analysis permuted the HLA or CMV assignments 20 times. In a later analysis, co-occurring TCRs were grouped using DBSCAN, and TCRdist sequence similarity was added for clustering within HLA-allele-positive subsets. Repertoires with fewer than 30,000 or more than 120,000 public chains, plus five repertoires with anomalous nucleotide sharing, were excluded from co-occurrence clustering. What TCRdb holds here is the immuneACCESS table cut down to in-frame rearrangements. Part of the clones is not present; checked against another copy, under half of the missing clones reflect an unresolved V gene, and the others are unexplained. V, J and clone size are taken as reported in that table, and D and trimming were inferred from the DNA itself. The sample includes some 140,000 clones, with roughly 75% observed a single time. The biggest ten clones account for less than 5% of the sample.

With regard to this clone: Its specific antigen is unknown. The record has no base qualities; no much larger clone is one base away.

Sequenced: PBMCs. This receptor chain uses TRBV6-1 and TRBJ1-2; TRBD1 could be the D gene, as 5 bases match. This TCR was sampled from a man younger than 40 in good health. The DNA sequence is given as TGTGCCAGCAGTGTTCAGGGTGGCGCAAACTATGGCTACACCTTC. Its protein reads: CASSVQGGANYGYTF.